This T cell receptor (beta chain) is from a study of blood T cell repertoires in COVID-19 (dated by TCRdb to the early 2020s). Broadly, across the study: Samples from collaborators originated in the United States, Italy and Spain and spanned both the acute and convalescent phases of COVID-19. The samples were drawn from the first 160 participants of the ongoing ImmuneRACE study and from 950 to 1,500 subjects provided by 6 global collaborators. Where available, HLA class I and class II types were obtained from metadata supplied by the sample provider rather than from assay-based typing. The prospective study material was composed of cDNA or gDNA derived from T cells, B-cell-depleted T cells, or PBMCs. Deeply sampled blood TCRbeta repertoires from subjects exposed to, actively infected with, or recovered from COVID-19 were included in the dataset. A de-identified subject ID, COVID-19 status, age in years and sex were almost always included in the sample metadata. The repertoires were released in a freely available public database intended as a resource for research on the immune response to SARS-CoV-2.

Worth noting for this clone: No antigen is known for it. Base-call qualities are not available, and no considerably larger clone is one nucleotide away.

Results and caveats for the whole study, not just this receptor: Clinical and demographic metadata were provided uncurated, with the amount varying by source and participant.

At one collaborating source in Seattle, patients were enrolled during active infection and were followed longitudinally through the course of disease. Collaborating institutions collected whole blood in K2EDTA tubes following their own protocols. For TCRbeta analysis, collaborator samples were shipped as frozen whole blood, as isolated PBMCs, or as DNA extracted from either sample type. TCRbeta CDR3 regions were amplified from genomic DNA using the immunoSEQ Assay, a bias-controlled multiplex PCR. The authors' pipeline ran thus. Within the assay, amplification of reference gene primers was used to estimate how many nucleated cells each sample contained. To quantify the absolute abundance of each unique TCRbeta CDR3 rearrangement, sequence reads were collapsed and filtered. Productive Simpson clonality was computed per sample as the square root of Simpson's diversity index over productive rearrangements. TCRdb obtained this table from immuneACCESS and retained in-frame rearrangements with V and J assigned. These tables miss some clones; where compared with another copy, unresolved V genes account for less than half of the shortfall, and the remainder is unexplained. V, J and clone size were drawn from that table, and D and trimming were deduced from the DNA. In this sample the table shows around 210,000 clones, less than 85% of which occur a single time. About 7.8% of the sample is in the top ten clones.

Per the germline V gene, MNHEY is the CDR1 and SVGEGT is the CDR2. The CDR3 has 16 amino acids, counting the end cysteine and phenylalanine. The kept DNA is CDR3 alone, 48 bases in frame from the first base. Trimming costs V 0 bases and J 3 bases, and their ends lie 12 bases apart. The TCR comes from a woman aged 80 or over with COVID-19, enrolled during active disease. The rearranged segments are TRBV6-2 or TRBV6-3 and TRBJ1-5; a tentative D match to TRBD1 spans 5 bases. The sample consisted of peripheral blood. At the DNA level, the sequence is TGTGCCAGCAGTTACTCGAAAGGGGTGCCCAATCAGCCCCAGCATTTT. It is translated as CASSYSKGVPNQPQHF.